This paragraph reports one T cell receptor (beta chain). Its binding antigen is unknown. The junction and the germline gene differ at one end; a read error may be behind it. Total RNA and DNA were co-extracted without cell sorting from roughly 20-30 mg of bulk tissue using the AllPrep DNA/RNA mini kit. Between November 2015 and March 2016, about 5 patients in China with histopathologically diagnosed primary liver carcinoma had their tumors surgically resected. At the time of sampling, the patients were treatment-naive and had chronic HBV infection. Each tumor was sampled at five spatially separated regions: the tumor centre plus the superior, inferior, left-lateral and right-lateral poles. Histological examination found more than 80% viable tumor cells in every tumor sample. Each fresh piece of tumor and adjacent tissue was cut in two, with one half stored in RNAlater at -80 degrees C and the other half sent for histology.

A constant-region primer and ProtoScript II reverse transcriptase were used to reverse-transcribe TCRbeta-specific cDNA from 500 ng total RNA. TCRbeta libraries were built with three nested multiplex PCR rounds, a slightly modified ARM-PCR procedure. Each of the first two PCR rounds ran for approximately 11 cycles and used multiplex TRBV1-TRBV30 forward primers together with a Cbeta reverse primer. Sample barcodes and Illumina adapters were attached in a final 25-cycle PCR using Deep VentR polymerase. Before sequencing, amplicons between 200 and 500 bp were purified from gel using a QIAquick gel extraction kit. An Illumina HiSeq 2500 was used to sequence the TCRbeta amplicons with 250-bp paired-end reads. As for the authors' bioinformatics: To recover full CDR3 sequences, reads were quality-trimmed using Trimmomatic v0.33 and paired reads were then merged using FLASH v1.2.11. V, D and J germline segments were assigned to the rearranged TCRbeta sequences by MiGEC v1.2.1b. Clonotype statistics and Shannon-Wiener diversity indices were calculated with VDJtools v1.0.0. Except for diversity analysis, only each sample's 250 most abundant clonotypes were used in subsequent analyses to reduce sampling bias. The public reads were quality trimmed at Q25 with fastp and then assembled into clones with MiXCR by TCRdb, keeping productive beta chains. Here each entry gathers all rows of one CDR3 protein and keeps the most common genes and DNA. The authors' filters were not applied to this entry. The sample table shows about 210,000 distinct CDR3 sequences, and around four fifths are seen once. The ten largest account for around 18% of the sample.

The data derive from a study of tumor-infiltrating lymphocytes in primary liver carcinoma (dated by TCRdb to 2017 to 2019). Background for the entire study: The five patients, three men and two women aged 30 to 69 years, had hepatocellular carcinoma (four) or combined HCC and intrahepatic cholangiocarcinoma (one). Tumors of the five patients were stage T1-T3 N0M0 with maximum diameters of roughly 4.2 to 11 cm. Each sample produced about 3.65 to 7.5 million productive TCRbeta reads, and read depth showed no significant difference between tissue types. Across five regions of each liver tumor, along with adjacent normal tissue and blood, the study brought together TCRbeta repertoire sequencing, expression microarrays and whole-exome sequencing. A total of approximately 35 specimens from 5 patients underwent TCRbeta repertoire sequencing, comprising 25 tumor regions, 5 adjacent noncancerous liver tissues and 5 peripheral blood samples. Agilent mRNA microarray profiling was performed on the roughly 24 tumor region samples to relate TCRbeta repertoire diversity to the local molecular phenotype. Repertoires from technical replicates were highly reproducible, with mean shared-clone rates about 0.9 and correlation coefficients above 0.95. Paper-wide results and their limitations: With just a handful of patients in the study, the authors point out that the findings should be validated in a larger study. Comparison of CD4+ and CD8+ T cell repertoires was precluded by the use of bulk unsorted samples. A significantly larger repertoire fraction was made up by the top 250 clones in tumors than in blood (p = 0.039). Pairs of tumor regions showed greater repertoire overlap (mean roughly 35%) than tumor-adjacent pairs (roughly 17%) or tumor-blood pairs (approximately 14%), which is consistent with antigen-driven expansion. Only the TCR beta chain was sequenced, so true repertoire diversity is likely underestimated because unpaired alpha chains were not captured. Only roughly 8-25% of top clones appeared in all five regions of a tumor, which suggests that tumor-infiltrating T cells are spatially heterogeneous.

Sequences SGHNT (CDR1) and YENEEA (CDR2) are obtained from the germline V gene. The CDR3 goes from the cysteine to the phenylalanine over 16 residues. Of the read, only the CDR3 DNA is kept; its 48 bases are in frame from base 1. The receptor's source is a man in his forties or fifties with primary liver carcinoma and hepatitis B virus infection. Here the chain combines TRBV11-3 and TRBJ2-1, and TRBD2 aligns with 9 junction nucleotides. Sequences were obtained from tumor tissue from primary liver carcinoma. Read as DNA, the sequence is TGTGCCAGTATCCTGATTAGCGGGAGACCCTACAATGAGAAGTTCTTC. Its protein product is CASILISGRPYNEKFF.